The T cell receptor beta chain described here comes from a study of shared clonotypes between healthy human individuals. Study results and limitations: Naive subsets generally had larger estimated richness than memory subsets. Clonotype sharing across donors was expected to vary with sequencing depth.

All donors were Caucasian adults living in Nashville, Tennessee. Turning to this clone: Its antigen is not identified.

Original analysis: Junction-only sequences produced by ImmunoSEQ had no quality scores, so filtering differed. Clones were sequenced by immunoSEQ multiplex PCR, and TCRdb holds only the in-frame ones, with some missing. For V, J and clone size, that table is used; D and trimming come from the DNA. Of about 1 million clones listed, around 76% are singletons. The CDR3 sequence is 15 residues long. Trimming stripped 1 base from V and 4 bases from J, with 8 bases between. Germline V gene lookup returns CDR1 SGHTA and CDR2 FQGNSA. The sequenced material came from memory CD4+ T cells sorted from blood. Subset defined: CD45RA-negative fraction. This chain uses TRBV7-2 with TRBJ2-6, with D possibly called TRBD1 or TRBD2 (5 bases each). This TCR was sampled from a man aged 18 to 29 in good health. The CDR3 reads CASSLVGVGANVLTF. As DNA, the CDR3 is TGTGCCAGCAGCTTAGTGGGGGTAGGGGCCAACGTCCTGACTTTC.